Sequencing of this T cell receptor (beta chain) was carried out in a study of tumor and adjacent non-tumor tissue in lung cancer. The study's findings and limits: In normal lung, the top 100 clones were significantly more dominant than in tumor.

TCRbeta libraries were built with three rounds of nested PCR, modified from ARM-PCR. One entry per CDR3 protein results from TCRdb running MiXCR on the multiplex PCR reads. The sample records under 80,000 distinct CDR3 sequences, more than 75% being singletons. In this sample, this clonotype turned up a few times. The target antigen is unknown. No cell sorting was done before RNA was extracted from the tissue. This non-tumor lung sample came from over 3 cm beyond the tumor edge. CDR1 and CDR2 (germline): SGHNT, YENEEA. The CDR3 runs 15 residues. The V segment lost 3 bases and the J segment 0 bases; nucleotides outside the gene matches: 5.

The TCR sequence derives from a man aged 55 to 70 with non-small cell lung cancer. This chain connects TRBV11-3 to TRBJ2-7, with TRBD1 identical over 7 bases. Specimen: distant non-tumor lung tissue. The CDR3 reads CASSFEDRSSYEQYF. In nucleotides, the CDR3 is TGTGCCAGCAGCTTCGAGGACAGGAGCTCCTACGAGCAGTACTTC.